This T cell receptor beta chain was sequenced in a study of T cell changes during pregnancy in multiple sclerosis. Germline CDR1 MNHEY, CDR2 SMNVEV (reference sequence). Trimming stripped 4 bases from V and 0 bases from J, with 10 bases between. The CDR3 is 15 amino acids. Profiled with immunoSEQ multiplex PCR; TCRdb holds only in-frame clones, not every one. In the table there are tens of thousands of clones, 90% to 95% of which are singletons. This TCR was sampled from a female donor with multiple sclerosis, enrolled in a pregnancy study. The sequences come from peripheral blood, collected in the first trimester of pregnancy. The V gene is TRBV27, the J gene TRBJ1-3; TRBD1 is a possible D gene (6 bases). Written as DNA, the CDR3 is TGTGCCAGCAGTTATTCCAGGGGCTCTGGAAACACCATATATTTT. It specifies CASSYSRGSGNTIYF.